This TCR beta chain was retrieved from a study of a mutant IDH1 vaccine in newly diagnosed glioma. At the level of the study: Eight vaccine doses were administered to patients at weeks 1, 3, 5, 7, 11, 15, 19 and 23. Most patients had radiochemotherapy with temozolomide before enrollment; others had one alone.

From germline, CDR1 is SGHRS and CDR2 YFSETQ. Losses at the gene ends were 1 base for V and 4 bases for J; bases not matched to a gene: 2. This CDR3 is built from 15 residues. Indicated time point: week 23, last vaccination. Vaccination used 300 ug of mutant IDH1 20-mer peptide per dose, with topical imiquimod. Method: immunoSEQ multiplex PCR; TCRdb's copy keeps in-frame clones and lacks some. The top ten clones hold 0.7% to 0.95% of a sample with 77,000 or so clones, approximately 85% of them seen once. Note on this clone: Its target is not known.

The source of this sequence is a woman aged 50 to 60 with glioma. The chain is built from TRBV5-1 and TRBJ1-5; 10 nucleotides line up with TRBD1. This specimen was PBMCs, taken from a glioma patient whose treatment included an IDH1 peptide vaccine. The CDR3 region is CASSLMGQGNQPQHF. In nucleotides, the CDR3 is TGCGCCAGCAGCTTGATGGGACAGGGGAATCAGCCCCAGCATTTT.